These 3 T cell receptor beta chains came from one sample sequenced in a study of T cells in localized non-small cell lung cancer. TCRdb's table, derived via immunoSEQ multiplex PCR, lists solely in-frame clones and lacks some. The data contain around 3,600 clones, around 29% of them singletons. Sequenced here: normal lung tissue next to the tumor, sampled before any cancer treatment. All receptors come from a male donor older than 55 with stage III lung adenocarcinoma.

This clone showed up just a few times. The rearrangement uses TRBV9 and TRBJ1-4, with D uncertain. This CDR3 has 14 amino acids. Germline CDR1 is SGDLS and CDR2 is YYNGEE. With 0 bases removed from V and 4 bases from J, the gap between germline ends came to 7 bases. CDR3 DNA sequence: TGTGCCAGCAGCGTAGGCCTGATTAATGAAAAACTGTTTTTT. Its protein product is CASSVGLINEKLFF.

The chain couples TRBV25-1 to TRBJ1-2; D call uncertain. Looked up from germline, CDR1 is MGHDK and CDR2 is SYGVNS. The length of the CDR3 is 13 residues. V dropped 4 bases and J dropped 6 bases, with 12 bases sitting between them. The CDR3 coding sequence is TGTGCCAGCAGTGGGCTGGTTTGGGATGGCTACACCTTC. Translation gives CASSGLVWDGYTF.

The CDR3 coding sequence is TGTGCCAGTAGTATGGGCGGTCGAAGCACAGATACGCAGTATTTT. It yields the protein CASSMGGRSTDTQYF. The V gene is TRBV19, the J gene TRBJ2-3; D not resolved. V was trimmed by 3 bases and J by 0 bases, leaving 10 bases between them. Per the germline V gene, CDR1 is LNHDA and CDR2 is SQIVND (reference sequence). CDR3 size: 15 residues.